This T cell receptor (delta chain) was identified during a study of gamma-delta T cells after stem cell transplantation. TCRdb processed the RT-PCR reads again with the CATT caller. The table includes over 1,400 delta-chain clones, 5% to 7% detected once. CDR1 and CDR2 (germline): GEAIGNYY, EKD. CDR3 length: 22 amino acids. With respect to this clone: The protein TCRdb lists belongs to a much larger clone and differs from this DNA's translation at residue 20, which points to a read error; the protein shown is made from the DNA.

Source material: gamma-delta T cells. The chain uses TRDV2 and TRDJ1; TRDD3 matches at 12 bases. This TCR was recovered from a human donor. It is not recorded whose cells these are; they may come from a transplant donor. The CDR3 coding sequence is TGTGCCTGTGACACCATCGGGAATCAACTGGGGGATACCCCTTTTCCGGGAAATAAACCCATCTTT. Protein sequence: CACDTIGNQLGDTPFPGNKPIF.